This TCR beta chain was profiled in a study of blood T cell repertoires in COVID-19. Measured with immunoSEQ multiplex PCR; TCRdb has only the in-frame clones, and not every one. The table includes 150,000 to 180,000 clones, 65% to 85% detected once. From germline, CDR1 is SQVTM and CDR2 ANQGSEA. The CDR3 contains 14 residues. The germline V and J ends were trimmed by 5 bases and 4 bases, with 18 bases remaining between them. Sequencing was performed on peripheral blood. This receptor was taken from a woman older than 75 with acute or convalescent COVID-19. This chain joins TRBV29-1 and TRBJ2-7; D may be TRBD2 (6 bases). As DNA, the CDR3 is TGCAGCGTTAGAAAGGGACTGGGGGGATACGAGCAGTACTTC. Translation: CSVRKGLGGYEQYF.